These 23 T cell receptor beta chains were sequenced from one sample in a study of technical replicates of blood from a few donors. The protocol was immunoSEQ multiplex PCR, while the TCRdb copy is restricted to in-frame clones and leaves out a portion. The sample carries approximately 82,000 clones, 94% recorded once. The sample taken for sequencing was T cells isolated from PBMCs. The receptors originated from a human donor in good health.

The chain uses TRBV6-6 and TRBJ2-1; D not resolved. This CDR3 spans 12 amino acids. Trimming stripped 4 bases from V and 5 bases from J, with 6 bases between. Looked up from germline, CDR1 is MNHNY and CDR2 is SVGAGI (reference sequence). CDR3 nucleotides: TGTGCCAGCAGTTTAGAAGACAATGAGCAGTTCTTC. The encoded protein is CASSLEDNEQFF.

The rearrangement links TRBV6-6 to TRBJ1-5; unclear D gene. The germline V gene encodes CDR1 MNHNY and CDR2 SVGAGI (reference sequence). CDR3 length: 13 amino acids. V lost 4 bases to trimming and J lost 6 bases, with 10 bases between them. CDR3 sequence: CASSFSPLQPQHF. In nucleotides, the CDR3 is TGTGCCAGCAGTTTTTCCCCCCTTCAGCCCCAGCATTTT.

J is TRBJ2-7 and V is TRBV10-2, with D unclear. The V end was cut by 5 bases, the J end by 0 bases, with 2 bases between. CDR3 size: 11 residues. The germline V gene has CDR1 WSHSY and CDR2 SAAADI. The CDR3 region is CASSYSYEQYF. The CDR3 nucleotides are TGCGCCAGCAGTTACTCCTACGAGCAGTACTTC.

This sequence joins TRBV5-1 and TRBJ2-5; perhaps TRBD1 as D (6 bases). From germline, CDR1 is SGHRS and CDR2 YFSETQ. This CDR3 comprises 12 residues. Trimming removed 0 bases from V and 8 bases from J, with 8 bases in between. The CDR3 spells CASSLDRDTQYF. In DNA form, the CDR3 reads TGCGCCAGCAGCTTGGACAGGGATACCCAGTACTTC.

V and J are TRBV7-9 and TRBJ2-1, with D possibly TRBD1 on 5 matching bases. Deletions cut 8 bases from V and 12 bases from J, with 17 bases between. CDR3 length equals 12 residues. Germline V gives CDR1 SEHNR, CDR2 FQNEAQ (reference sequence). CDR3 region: CASGSQGPLQFF. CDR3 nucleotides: TGTGCCAGCGGATCCCAGGGTCCGCTGCAGTTCTTC.

CDR3: CASSIGGSEQFF. In DNA form, the CDR3 reads TGTGCCAGTAGTATTGGGGGGAGTGAGCAGTTCTTC. This sequence joins TRBV19 and TRBJ2-1, with D tentatively TRBD2 (6 bases). CDR3 size: 12 residues. Germline V CDR1 and CDR2: LNHDA, SQIVND (reference sequence). Trimming took off 3 bases at V and 9 bases at J, with 9 bases between the two ends.

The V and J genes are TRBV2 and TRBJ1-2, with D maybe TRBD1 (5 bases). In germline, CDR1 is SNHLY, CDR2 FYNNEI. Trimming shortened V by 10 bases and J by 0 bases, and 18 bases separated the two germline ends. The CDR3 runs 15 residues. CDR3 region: CAIEKGSMTNYGYTF. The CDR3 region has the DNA TGTGCCATCGAGAAGGGGTCGATGACTAACTATGGCTACACCTTC.

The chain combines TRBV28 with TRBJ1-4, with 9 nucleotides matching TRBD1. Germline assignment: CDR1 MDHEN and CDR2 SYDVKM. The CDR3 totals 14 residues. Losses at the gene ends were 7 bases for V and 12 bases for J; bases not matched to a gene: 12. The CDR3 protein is CASTKGGTGRELFF. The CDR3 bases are TGTGCCAGCACCAAGGGGGGGACAGGGAGAGAACTGTTTTTT.

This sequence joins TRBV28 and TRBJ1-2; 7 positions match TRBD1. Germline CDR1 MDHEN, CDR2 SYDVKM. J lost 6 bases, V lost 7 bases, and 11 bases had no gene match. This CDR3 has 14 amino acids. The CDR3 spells CASTSTGFLDGYTF. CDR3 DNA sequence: TGTGCCAGCACTTCGACAGGGTTTTTAGATGGCTACACCTTC.

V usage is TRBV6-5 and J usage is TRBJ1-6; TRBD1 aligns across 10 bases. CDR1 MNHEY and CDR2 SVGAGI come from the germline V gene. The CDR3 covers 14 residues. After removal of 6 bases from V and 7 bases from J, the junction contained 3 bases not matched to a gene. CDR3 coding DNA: TGTGCCAGCAGCCGGGGACAGGGGAATTCACCCCTCCACTTT. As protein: CASSRGQGNSPLHF.

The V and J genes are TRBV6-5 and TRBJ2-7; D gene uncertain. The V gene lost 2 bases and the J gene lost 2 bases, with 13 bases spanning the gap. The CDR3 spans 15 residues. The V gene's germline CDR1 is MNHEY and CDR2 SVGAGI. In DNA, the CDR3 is TGTGCCAGCAGTTACGACTTAACTGGTCCCTACGAGCAGTACTTC. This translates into CASSYDLTGPYEQYF.

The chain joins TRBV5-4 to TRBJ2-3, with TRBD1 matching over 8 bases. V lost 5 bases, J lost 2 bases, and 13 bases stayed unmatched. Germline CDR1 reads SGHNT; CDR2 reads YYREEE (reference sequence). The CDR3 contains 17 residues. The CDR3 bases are TGTGCCAGCAGACCTCTTGAGGACAGGGCAATCACAGATACGCAGTATTTT. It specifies CASRPLEDRAITDTQYF.

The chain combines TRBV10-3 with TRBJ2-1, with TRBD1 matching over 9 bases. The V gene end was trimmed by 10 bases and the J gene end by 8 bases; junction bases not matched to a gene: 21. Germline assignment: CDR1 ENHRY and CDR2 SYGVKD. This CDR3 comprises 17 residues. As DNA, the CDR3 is TGTGCCACGCAGCTTCGAACCGGGACAGGGAATGCCGATGAGCAGTTCTTC. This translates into CATQLRTGTGNADEQFF.

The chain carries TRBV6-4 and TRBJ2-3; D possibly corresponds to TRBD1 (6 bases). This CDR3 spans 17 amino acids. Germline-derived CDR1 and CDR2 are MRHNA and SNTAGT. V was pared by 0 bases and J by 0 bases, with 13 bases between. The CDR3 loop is CASSDSTGPTSTDTQYF. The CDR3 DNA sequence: TGTGCCAGCAGTGACTCGACAGGACCAACTAGCACAGATACGCAGTATTTT.

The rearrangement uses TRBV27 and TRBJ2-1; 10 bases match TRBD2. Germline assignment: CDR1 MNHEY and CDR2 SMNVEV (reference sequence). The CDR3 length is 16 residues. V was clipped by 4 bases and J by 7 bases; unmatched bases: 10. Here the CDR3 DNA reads TGTGCCAGCAGTTCTGTAGCGGGAGGTAAGGCTAATGAGCAGTTCTTC. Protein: CASSSVAGGKANEQFF.

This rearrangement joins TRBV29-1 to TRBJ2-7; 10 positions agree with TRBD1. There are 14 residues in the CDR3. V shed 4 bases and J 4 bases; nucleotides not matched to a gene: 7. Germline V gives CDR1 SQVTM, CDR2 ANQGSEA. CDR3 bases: TGCAGCGTTGGTACCGGGACAGGGGCGTACGAGCAGTACTTC. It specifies CSVGTGTGAYEQYF.

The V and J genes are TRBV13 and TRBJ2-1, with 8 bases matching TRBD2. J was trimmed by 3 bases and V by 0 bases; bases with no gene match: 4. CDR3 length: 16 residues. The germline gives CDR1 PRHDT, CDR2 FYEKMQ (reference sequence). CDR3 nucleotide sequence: TGTGCCAGCAGCTTAGGCGGGAGGGCCGACTACAATGAGCAGTTCTTC. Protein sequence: CASSLGGRADYNEQFF.

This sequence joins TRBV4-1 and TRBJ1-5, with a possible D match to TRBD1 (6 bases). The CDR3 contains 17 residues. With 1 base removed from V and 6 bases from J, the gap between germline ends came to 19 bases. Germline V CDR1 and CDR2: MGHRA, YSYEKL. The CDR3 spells CASSQVGEGQVRQPQHF. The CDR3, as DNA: TGCGCCAGCAGCCAAGTGGGAGAGGGACAAGTACGTCAGCCCCAGCATTTT.

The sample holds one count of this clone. CDR3: CASSRSIAGGNTGELFF. DNA of the CDR3: TGTGCCAGCAGCCGTTCGATAGCGGGGGGGAACACCGGGGAGCTGTTTTTT. The gene calls are TRBV7-6 and TRBJ2-2; 10 nucleotides agree with TRBD2. The V segment lost 5 bases and the J segment 1 base; nucleotides outside the gene matches: 7. Germline lookup yields CDR1 SGHVS and CDR2 FNYEAQ. The CDR3 contains 17 residues.

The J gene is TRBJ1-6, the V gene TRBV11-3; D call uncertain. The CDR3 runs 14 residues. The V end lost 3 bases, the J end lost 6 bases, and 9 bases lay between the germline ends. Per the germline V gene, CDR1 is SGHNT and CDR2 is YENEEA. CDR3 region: CASSLNRANSPLHF. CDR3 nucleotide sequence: TGTGCCAGCAGCTTGAACCGAGCTAATTCACCCCTCCACTTT.

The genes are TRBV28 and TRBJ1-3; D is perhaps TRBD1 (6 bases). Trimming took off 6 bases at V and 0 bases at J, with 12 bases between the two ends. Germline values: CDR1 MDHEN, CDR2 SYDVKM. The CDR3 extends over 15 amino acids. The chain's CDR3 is CASSLGQFSGNTIYF. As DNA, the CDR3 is TGTGCCAGCAGCCTCGGACAGTTCTCTGGAAACACCATATATTTT.

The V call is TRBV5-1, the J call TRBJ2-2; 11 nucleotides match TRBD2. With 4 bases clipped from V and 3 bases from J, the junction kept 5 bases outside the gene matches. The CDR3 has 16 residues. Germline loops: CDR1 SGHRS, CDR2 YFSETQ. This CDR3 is CASSPRGLADTGELFF. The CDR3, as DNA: TGCGCCAGCAGCCCGAGGGGACTAGCGGACACCGGGGAGCTGTTTTTT. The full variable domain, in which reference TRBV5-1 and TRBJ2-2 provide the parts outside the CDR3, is KAGVTQTPRYLIKTRGQQVTLSCSPISGHRSVSWYQQTPGQGLQFLFEYFSETQRNKGNFPGRFSGRQFSNSRSEMNVSTLELGDSALYLCASSPRGLADTGELFFGEGSRLTVL.

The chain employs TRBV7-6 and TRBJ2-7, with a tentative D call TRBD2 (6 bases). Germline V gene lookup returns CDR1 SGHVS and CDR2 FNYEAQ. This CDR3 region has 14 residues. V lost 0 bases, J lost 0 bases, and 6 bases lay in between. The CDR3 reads CASSLAGGSYEQYF. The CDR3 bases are TGTGCCAGCAGCTTAGCGGGGGGCTCCTACGAGCAGTACTTC.